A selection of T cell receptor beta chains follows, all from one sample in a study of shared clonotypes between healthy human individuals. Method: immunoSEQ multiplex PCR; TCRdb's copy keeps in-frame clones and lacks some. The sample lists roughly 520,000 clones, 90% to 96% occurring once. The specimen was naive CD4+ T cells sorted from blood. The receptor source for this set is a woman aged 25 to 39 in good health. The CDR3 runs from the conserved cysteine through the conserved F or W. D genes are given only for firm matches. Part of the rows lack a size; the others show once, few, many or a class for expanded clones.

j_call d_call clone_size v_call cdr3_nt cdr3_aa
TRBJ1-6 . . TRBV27 TGTGCCAGCAGCTCTAGACAGAATTATAATTCACCCCTCCACTTT CASSSRQNYNSPLHF
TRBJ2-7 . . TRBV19 TGTGCCAGTAGTATAGGGGCAGACTACGAGCAGTACTTC CASSIGADYEQYF
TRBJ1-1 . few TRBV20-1 TGCAGTGCTACCTTGGCCATGGAAGCTTTCTTT CSATLAMEAFF
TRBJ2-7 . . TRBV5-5 TGTGCCAGCAGCTGGAGCTCCTACGAGCAGTACTTC CASSWSSYEQYF
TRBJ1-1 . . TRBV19 TGTGCCAGTAGTAGGCTGGGGAACACTGAAGCTTTCTTT CASSRLGNTEAFF
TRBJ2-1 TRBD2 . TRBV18 TGTGCCAGCTCTCCTGCCGGGACTAGCGGGATCAACAATGAGCAGTTCTTC CASSPAGTSGINNEQFF
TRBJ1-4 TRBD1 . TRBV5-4 TGTGCCAGCAGTTATACAGGGGCAACTAATGAAAAACTGTTTTTT CASSYTGATNEKLFF
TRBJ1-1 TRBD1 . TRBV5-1 TGCGCCAGCAGCAATGCGACAGGGCGAACGGCTGAAGCTTTCTTT CASSNATGRTAEAFF
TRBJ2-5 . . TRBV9 TGTGCCAGCAGCGTTAACCAAGAGACCCAGTACTTC CASSVNQETQYF
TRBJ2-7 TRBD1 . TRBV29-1 TGCAGCGTGACCGGGACAGGCAACTACGAGCAGTACTTC CSVTGTGNYEQYF
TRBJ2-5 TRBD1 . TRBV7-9 TGTGCCAGCAGCCTGACAGGGCCCCCAGAGACCCAGTACTTC CASSLTGPPETQYF
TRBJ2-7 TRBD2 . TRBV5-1 TGCGCCAGCAGCCCTCCGGGACTAGCGGGGACCTACGAGCAGTACTTC CASSPPGLAGTYEQYF
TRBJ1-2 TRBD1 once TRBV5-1 TGCGCCAGCAGCCCGGATTGGGACAGGGGCTCCGCTGGCTACACCTTC CASSPDWDRGSAGYTF
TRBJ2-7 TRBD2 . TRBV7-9 TGTGCCAGCAGCTTAGTTCGGACTAGCGTTTCCTACGAGCAGTACTTC CASSLVRTSVSYEQYF
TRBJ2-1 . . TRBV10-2 TGCGCCAGCAGGACCTTAGCGGAAAGCTCCTACAATGAGCAGTTCTTC CASRTLAESSYNEQFF
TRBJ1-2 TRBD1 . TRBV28 TGTGCCAGCAGCACGACAGGGGCAGTGCTTAACTATGGCTACACCTTC CASSTTGAVLNYGYTF
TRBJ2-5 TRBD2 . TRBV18 TGTGCCAGCTCACTGCGGGAGGTTCGGGAGACCCAGTACTTC CASSLREVRETQYF
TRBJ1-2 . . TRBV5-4 TGTGCCAGCAGACCTGGGCAGGGAGACTATGGCTACACCTTC CASRPGQGDYGYTF
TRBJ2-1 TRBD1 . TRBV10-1 TGCGCCAGCAGCAAGACAGGGGATGGGGGCTACAATGAGCAGTTCTTC CASSKTGDGGYNEQFF
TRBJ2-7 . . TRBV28 TGTGCCACCTCGGTAGTAACCTACGAGCAGTACTTC CATSVVTYEQYF
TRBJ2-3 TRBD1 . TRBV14 TGTGCCAGCAGCCAGGATTGGGGACAGGGACTCACAGATACGCAGTATTTT CASSQDWGQGLTDTQYF
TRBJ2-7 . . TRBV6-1 TGTGCCAGCAGTGATAATAGGGACTCTCAATACGAGCAGTACTTC CASSDNRDSQYEQYF
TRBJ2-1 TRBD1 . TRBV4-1 TGCGCCAGCAGCCGAAGCACAGGGGACCCCTACAATGAGCAGTTCTTC CASSRSTGDPYNEQFF
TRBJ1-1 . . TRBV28 TGTGCCAGCAGTTCCACCGTGGGTGTGGGGTGGGACACTGAAGCTTTCTTT CASSSTVGVGWDTEAFF
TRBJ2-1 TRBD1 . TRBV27 TGTGCCAGCAGTTTATACAGTAAATGGGGACAGACGACCTACAATGAGCAGTTCTTC CASSLYSKWGQTTYNEQFF
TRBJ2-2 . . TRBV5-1 TGCGCCAGCAGCTTCGGACAGACGAACACCGGGGAGCTGTTTTTT CASSFGQTNTGELFF
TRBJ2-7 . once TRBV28 TGTGCCAGCAGTTTAAACAGACCCTACGAGCAGTACTTC CASSLNRPYEQYF
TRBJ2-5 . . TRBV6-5 TGTGCCAGCAGCCGCGGGCCACGAAGCGAGACCCAGTACTTC CASSRGPRSETQYF
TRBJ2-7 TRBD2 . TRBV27 TGTGCCACCAAACTAGCGGGGGGGGGACCCTACTACGAGCAGTACTTC CATKLAGGGPYYEQYF
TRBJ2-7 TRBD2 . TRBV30 TGTGCCTGGACTGGAGGGCGAACTAGCGGGAGTATTTACGAGCAGTACTTC CAWTGGRTSGSIYEQYF
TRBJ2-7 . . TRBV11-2 TGTGCCAGCAACACTTTGAGAGGGTCGAAGGACGAGCAGTACTTC CASNTLRGSKDEQYF
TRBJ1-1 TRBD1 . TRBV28 TGTGCCAGCAGGGCCGACAGGGGAATGTGGAACACTGAAGCTTTCTTT CASRADRGMWNTEAFF
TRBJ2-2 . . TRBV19 TGTGCCAGTAGTGTTTCCAACCCGAACACCGGGGAGCTGTTTTTT CASSVSNPNTGELFF
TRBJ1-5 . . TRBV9 TGTGCCAGCAGCCCCACGGGCCCGAGGGGTCAGCCCCAGCATTTT CASSPTGPRGQPQHF
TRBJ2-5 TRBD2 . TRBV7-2 TGTGCCAGCAGCTTAGGGGGGAGGGGATATGAGACCCAGTACTTC CASSLGGRGYETQYF
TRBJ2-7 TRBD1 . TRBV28 TGTGCCAGCAGTTTATTGGACAGGGGCGACGAGCAGTACTTC CASSLLDRGDEQYF
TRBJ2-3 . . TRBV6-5 TGTGCCAGCAGTTACTCTGGAGTTCCCACAGATACGCAGTATTTT CASSYSGVPTDTQYF
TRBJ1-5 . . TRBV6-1 TGTGCCAGCAGTGAGGGGGGAAGGTGGGCAAGGCAGCCCCAGCATTTT CASSEGGRWARQPQHF
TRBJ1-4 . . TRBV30 TGTGCCTGGAGTCCAACTAATGAAAAACTGTTTTTT CAWSPTNEKLFF
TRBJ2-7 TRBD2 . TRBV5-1 TGCGCCAGCAGCTTGACCATAGCGGGAGGGTCCTACGAGCAGTACTTC CASSLTIAGGSYEQYF
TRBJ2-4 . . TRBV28 TGTGCCAGCAGTCCTGCTTCGGAGACAGGCTTTAAAGCCAAAAACATTCAGTACTTC CASSPASETGFKAKNIQYF
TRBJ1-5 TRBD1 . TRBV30 TGTGCCTGGGGGACAGGGGACCAGCCCCAGCATTTT CAWGTGDQPQHF
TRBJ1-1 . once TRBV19 TGTGCCAGTAGTCCCCCTTGGAGAGGGGCTGAAGCTTTCTTT CASSPPWRGAEAFF
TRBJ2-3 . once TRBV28 TGTGCCAGCAGTTTACCGTACAGCACAGATACGCAGTATTTT CASSLPYSTDTQYF
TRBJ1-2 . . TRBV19 TGTGCCAGTAGTATTGTTTTAACAGATGGCTACACCTTC CASSIVLTDGYTF
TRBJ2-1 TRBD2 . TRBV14 TGTGCCAGCAGCCAAGAAGGCTTCCCCACTAGCGGTTTCTACAATGAGCAGTTCTTC CASSQEGFPTSGFYNEQFF
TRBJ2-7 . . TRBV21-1 TGTGCCAGCAGCAAATCAGAGCGGGGATCCTACGAGCAGTACTTC CASSKSERGSYEQYF
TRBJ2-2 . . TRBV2 TGTGCCAGCAGTGCGGGGGTGAACACCGGGGAGCTGTTTTTT CASSAGVNTGELFF
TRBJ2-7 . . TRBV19 TGTGCCAGTAGTAGCGGCTACGCCTCCTACGAGCAGTACTTC CASSSGYASYEQYF
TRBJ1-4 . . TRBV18 TGTGCCAGCTCACCTAGAGGGGCAAATGAAAAACTGTTTTTT CASSPRGANEKLFF
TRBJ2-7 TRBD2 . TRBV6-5 TGTGCCAGCGGGGGGGATTACGAGCAGTACTTC CASGGDYEQYF